What follows are 26 T cell receptor beta chains derived from one specimen sequenced in a study of regulatory T cells in long-lasting Graves disease. Time point denoted: newly diagnosed GD, antithyroid drugs for less than 3 months. After RNA was extracted from PBMCs, the TCR library was made from it. In building TCR beta libraries, iRepertoire HTBI primers were used together with Arm-PCR of CDR3 regions. One entry per CDR3 protein, called by TCRdb with MiXCR from the multiplex PCR reads. Here the sample spans roughly 360,000 distinct CDR3 sequences, approximately 10% being singletons. The data also belong to a second study, concerning T cells in Graves' hyperthyroidism and ophthalmopathy.

Source: peripheral blood mononuclear cells (PBMCs), taken at new diagnosis, from a patient treated with antithyroid drugs. These receptors were taken from a woman aged 18-29 years with Graves disease.

This clonotype has a count of ten or more. The chain joins TRBV2 to TRBJ2-1, with TRBD2 identical over 9 bases. CDR3 length equals 11 residues. In germline, CDR1 is SNHLY, CDR2 FYNNEI. With V trimmed by 3 bases and J by 16 bases, 4 bases remained unmatched. The chain's CDR3 is CASSEGTSPFF. CDR3 nucleotide sequence: TGTGCCAGCAGTGAGGGGACTAGCCCATTCTTC. Using reference TRBV2 and TRBJ2-1 for the parts outside the CDR3, the full variable domain is EPEVTQTPSHQVTQMGQEVILRCVPISNHLYFYWYRQILGQKVEFLVSFYNNEISEKSEIFDDQFSVERPDGSNFTLKIRSTKLEDSAMYFCASSEGTSPFFGPGTRLTVL.

This clonotype appeared many times. The chain couples TRBV6-1 to TRBJ2-3; D gene unclear. Germline V gene sequence: CDR1 MNHNS, CDR2 SASEGT. Trimming cost V 7 bases and J 1 base, with 9 bases left between them. This CDR3 is built from 13 residues. The CDR3 bases are TGTGCCAGCACCGGACCGCGCACAGATACGCAGTATTTT. Protein sequence: CASTGPRTDTQYF.

This clonotype occurred many times. V is TRBV7-2 and J is TRBJ2-7; perhaps TRBD2 as D (5 bases). CDR3 size: 15 residues. V was shortened by 1 base and J by 5 bases, with 15 bases between the two germline ends. The V gene's germline CDR1 is SGHTA and CDR2 FQGNSA. CDR3 in DNA: TGTGCCAGCAGCTTAGGAGGGTTTATCGGCCACGAGCAGTACTTC. Its translation: CASSLGGFIGHEQYF. Full variable domain (remainder filled in from reference TRBV7-2 and TRBJ2-7): GAGVSQSPSNKVTEKGKDVELRCDPISGHTALYWYRQSLGQGLEFLIYFQGNSAPDKSGLPSDRFSAERTGGSVSTLTIQRTQQEDSAVYLCASSLGGFIGHEQYFGPGTRLTVT.

This clonotype turned up a few times. The chain employs TRBV29-1 and TRBJ1-4; D is undetermined. CDR3 size: 14 residues. CDR1 SQVTM and CDR2 ANQGSEA come from the germline V gene. Trimming removed 5 bases from V and 0 bases from J, with 10 bases in between. CDR3 sequence: CSVSHQPTNEKLFF. CDR3 in DNA: TGCAGCGTTTCCCACCAGCCAACTAATGAAAAACTGTTTTTT.

Note on this clonotype: One end of the junction is discordant with germline, which a read error may explain. This chain connects TRBV3-1 to TRBJ2-6; TRBD1 might be the D (6 bases). CDR3 size: 19 residues. CDR1 LGHDT and CDR2 YNNKEL come from the germline V gene (reference sequence). The CDR3 DNA sequence: TGTGCCAGCAGCCAAATCTCAGGACAGTGGGGCTCTGAGGCCAACGTCCTGACTTTC. It is translated as CASSQISGQWGSEANVLTF. The full variable domain, with the rest looked up from reference TRBV3-1 and TRBJ2-6, is DTAVSQTPKYLVTQMGNDKSIKCEQNLGHDTMYWYKQDSKKFLKIMFSYNNKELIINETVPNRFSPKSPDKAHLNLHINSLELGDSAVYFCASSQISGQWGSEANVLTFGAGSRLTVL.

This clonotype has just a few counts. DNA of the CDR3: TGTGCCAGCAGCGTACCAGCCCGGGACGGCAATGAGCAGTTCTTC. The encoded protein is CASSVPARDGNEQFF. V is TRBV7-9 and J is TRBJ2-1; D possibly matches TRBD1 or TRBD2 (5 bases each). This CDR3 has 15 amino acids. The V gene's germline CDR1 is SEHNR and CDR2 FQNEAQ (reference sequence). Trimming removed 5 bases at V and 6 bases at J, with 17 bases between.

This clonotype has a count of ten or more. V gene TRBV6-1 combines with J gene TRBJ1-4; D is ambiguous. The V and J ends lost 7 bases and 0 bases respectively, with 6 bases between them. The CDR3 runs 13 residues. CDR1 is MNHNS, CDR2 SASEGT, per germline. CDR3 coding DNA: TGTGCCAGCAATCCTGCAACTAATGAAAAACTGTTTTTT. Residues: CASNPATNEKLFF.

In its sample, this clonotype was seen many times. The chain recombines TRBV30 with TRBJ2-5, with D hard to call. TRBJ2-1 explains the end of the DNA better; the J call may be wrong. The CDR3 loop spans 14 amino acids. Germline-derived CDR1 and CDR2 are GTSNPN and SVGIG (reference sequence). This CDR3 is CAWSLKLVRDEQFF. In DNA form, the CDR3 reads TGTGCCTGGAGTCTTAAACTTGTTCGGGATGAGCAGTTCTTC.

This clonotype showed up just a few times. The chain combines TRBV29-1 with TRBJ2-1, with D hard to call. V lost 4 bases to trimming and J lost 4 bases, with 20 bases between them. The CDR3 is 16 amino acids. Germline values: CDR1 SQVTM, CDR2 ANQGSEA. CDR3 coding DNA: TGCAGCGTTGCTGGTCCCTCCGGTGGCGTATACAATGAGCAGTTCTTC. This encodes CSVAGPSGGVYNEQFF.

This clonotype was detected many times. The genes are TRBV7-2 and TRBJ1-5; TRBD1 matches 8 bases. The CDR3 sequence is 14 residues long. Germline V gene data show CDR1 as SGHTA and CDR2 as FQGNSA. The trim removed 2 bases at V and 5 bases at J, leaving 2 bases unmatched. DNA for the CDR3: TGTGCCAGCAGCTTAACAGGGGGGGATCAGCCCCAGCATTTT. This sequence encodes CASSLTGGDQPQHF.

This clonotype was detected a few times. The chain recombines TRBV19 with TRBJ2-4, with D perhaps TRBD2 (6 bases). The germline gives CDR1 LNHDA, CDR2 SQIVND (reference sequence). The CDR3 is 14 residues long. Trimming pared 4 bases from V and 8 bases from J, leaving 15 bases between. The CDR3 bases are TGTGCCAGTAGTAGGCGGGGCGATGAATACATTCAGTACTTC. Translated, it gives CASSRRGDEYIQYF.

This clonotype came up many times. V usage is TRBV20-1 and J usage is TRBJ1-1; no definite D call. Germline V gene lookup returns CDR1 DFQATT and CDR2 SNEGSKA (reference sequence). V gave up 7 bases and J gave up 2 bases, with 11 bases separating them. This CDR3 is built from 12 residues. In DNA, the CDR3 is TGCAGTGGGGTTGGGAGCAACACTGAAGCTTTCTTT. Protein: CSGVGSNTEAFF.

There are many counts of this clonotype. The V and J genes are TRBV28 and TRBJ2-5; 9 nucleotides agree with TRBD2. The CDR3 covers 14 residues. CDR1 MDHEN and CDR2 SYDVKM come from the germline V gene. The trim removed 2 bases at V and 5 bases at J, leaving 3 bases unmatched. The CDR3, as DNA: TGTGCCAGCAGTTTAGTAGCGGGGGTGGAGACCCAGTACTTC. Its translation: CASSLVAGVETQYF.

At least ten counts were recorded for this clonotype. This chain joins TRBV20-1 and TRBJ2-4; the D gene is possibly TRBD2 (6 bases). V was clipped by 0 bases and J by 2 bases, with 14 bases between them. Germline CDR1 reads DFQATT; CDR2 reads SNEGSKA (reference sequence). The CDR3 totals 16 residues. This chain's CDR3 is CSARDRDFTTKNIQYF. The CDR3, as DNA: TGCAGTGCTAGAGATCGGGACTTCACTACCAAAAACATTCAGTACTTC.

This clonotype was detected many times. The chain employs TRBV13 and TRBJ2-7; no clear D. Germline lookup yields CDR1 PRHDT and CDR2 FYEKMQ (reference sequence). V was cut by 2 bases and J by 2 bases, with 4 bases left in between. The CDR3 sequence is 12 residues long. CDR3 nucleotides: TGTGCCAGCAGCTTACAGACCTACGAGCAGTACTTC. It encodes CASSLQTYEQYF.

This clonotype came up many times. The chain links TRBV18 to TRBJ1-1, with no clear D. The CDR3 runs 14 residues. Germline loops: CDR1 KGHSH, CDR2 LQKENI. V lost 3 bases and J lost 1, with 9 bases in between. The CDR3 nucleotides read TGTGCCAGCTCACCTCAGGCAGGGAACACTGAAGCTTTCTTT. Translated: CASSPQAGNTEAFF.

V gene TRBV6-5 combines with J gene TRBJ1-1; D is possibly TRBD1 (5 bases). The V end was cut by 2 bases, the J end by 1 base, with 14 bases between. The germline CDR1 and CDR2 sequences are MNHEY and SVGAGI. This CDR3 comprises 16 residues. CDR3 loop: CASSYPSRGGNTEAFF. In nucleotides, the CDR3 is TGTGCCAGCAGTTACCCGTCAAGGGGAGGGAACACTGAAGCTTTCTTT.

The rearrangement uses TRBV6-1 and TRBJ2-7; D is undetermined. The V end was cut by 10 bases, the J end by 4 bases, with 11 bases between. The CDR3 covers 11 residues. The germline V gene has CDR1 MNHNS and CDR2 SASEGT. The CDR3 is CATWDSYEQYV. CDR3 bases: TGTGCCACCTGGGATTCTTACGAGCAGTACGTC.

In this sample, this clonotype turned up many times. V is TRBV18 and J is TRBJ1-5, with no clear D. Trimming pared 4 bases from V and 7 bases from J, leaving 11 bases between. Per germline, CDR1 KGHSH and CDR2 LQKENI. This CDR3 region has 13 residues. In nucleotides, the CDR3 is TGTGCCAGCTCACTCTCACTAAGGCAGCCCCAGCATTTT. Translation gives CASSLSLRQPQHF.

This clonotype showed up many times. The chain is built from TRBV6-2 or TRBV6-3 and TRBJ1-2; perhaps TRBD1 as D (5 bases). Per germline, CDR1 MNHEY and CDR2 SVGEGT. This CDR3 is built from 13 residues. Trimming shortened V by 6 bases and J by 2 bases, and 10 bases separated the two germline ends. This CDR3 reads CASRRGRNYGYTF. The CDR3 coding sequence is TGTGCCAGCAGGAGGGGCCGGAACTATGGCTACACCTTC.

This clonotype was seen more than once but under ten times. The gene calls are TRBV2 and TRBJ2-3; D gene ambiguous. Germline-derived CDR1 and CDR2 are SNHLY and FYNNEI. V was shortened by 2 bases and J by 0 bases, with 12 bases between the two germline ends. The CDR3 loop spans 16 amino acids. DNA for the CDR3: TGTGCCAGCAGTGAACGGCTTCTACCTAGCACAGATACGCAGTATTTT. Translated: CASSERLLPSTDTQYF.

This clonotype appeared many times. The V and J genes are TRBV27 and TRBJ2-5; TRBD1 aligns across 11 bases. This CDR3 region has 18 residues. J gave up 5 bases and V 2 bases, and 13 bases lay outside the gene matches. The germline V gene has CDR1 MNHEY and CDR2 SMNVEV (reference sequence). CDR3 sequence reads: CASSLDPPRTGGDETQYF. The CDR3 nucleotides read TGTGCCAGCAGTTTAGACCCCCCCCGGACAGGGGGCGATGAGACCCAGTACTTC.

This clonotype was seen ten or more times. V usage is TRBV3-1 and J usage is TRBJ1-4, with a weak D call TRBD1 (5 bases). Germline values: CDR1 LGHDT, CDR2 YNNKEL (reference sequence). Trimming stripped 6 bases from V and 5 bases from J, with 13 bases between. The CDR3 contains 14 residues. CDR3 nucleotides: TGTGCCAGCAGTCCGGGACGGCGAAATGAAAAACTGTTTTTT. It translates to CASSPGRRNEKLFF.

There are a few counts of this clonotype. The J gene is TRBJ1-2, the V gene TRBV20-1; D uncertain. The V gene lost 3 bases and the J gene lost 2 bases, with 10 bases spanning the gap. Germline-derived CDR1 and CDR2 are DFQATT and SNEGSKA (reference sequence). CDR3 length: 13 amino acids. Here the CDR3 DNA reads TGCAGTGCTAGCCCCTCGGGGAACTATGGCTACACCTTC. It codes for CSASPSGNYGYTF.

This clonotype was observed at least ten times. The chain joins TRBV6-1 to TRBJ2-1; D is possibly TRBD1 (5 bases). V gave up 10 bases and J gave up 4 bases, with 14 bases separating them. The CDR3 consists of 13 residues. Germline V gene sequence: CDR1 MNHNS, CDR2 SASEGT. The CDR3 sequence is CATKVGRYNEQFF. CDR3 bases: TGTGCCACTAAAGTGGGGCGGTACAATGAGCAGTTCTTC.

A remark on this clonotype: A far larger clone is only one base removed, so a read error is likely. The CDR3 nucleotides read TGTGCCAGCAGTTCCTCGACGGAGGCCCAGTACTTC. It specifies CASSSSTEAQYF. The chain combines TRBV12-3 or TRBV12-4 with TRBJ2-3; perhaps TRBD2 as D (5 bases). The DNA end lines up better with TRBJ2-5; the J call may be wrong. The CDR3 has 12 residues.